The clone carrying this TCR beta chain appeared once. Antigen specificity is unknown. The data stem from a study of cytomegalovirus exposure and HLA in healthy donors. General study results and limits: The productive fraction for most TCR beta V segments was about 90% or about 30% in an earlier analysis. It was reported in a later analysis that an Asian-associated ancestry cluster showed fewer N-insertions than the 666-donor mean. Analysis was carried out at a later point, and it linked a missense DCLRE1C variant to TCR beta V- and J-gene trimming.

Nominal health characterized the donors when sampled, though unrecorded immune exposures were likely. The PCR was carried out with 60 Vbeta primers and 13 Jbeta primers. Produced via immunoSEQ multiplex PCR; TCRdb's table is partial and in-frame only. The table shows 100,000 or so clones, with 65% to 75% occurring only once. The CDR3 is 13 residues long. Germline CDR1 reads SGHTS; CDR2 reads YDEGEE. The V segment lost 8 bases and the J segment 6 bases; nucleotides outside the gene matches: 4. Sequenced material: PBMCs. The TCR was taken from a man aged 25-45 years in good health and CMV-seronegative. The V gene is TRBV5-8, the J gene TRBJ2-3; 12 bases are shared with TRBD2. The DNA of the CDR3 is TGTGCCAGTAGGACTAGCGGGGTGGATACGCAGTATTTT. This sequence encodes CASRTSGVDTQYF. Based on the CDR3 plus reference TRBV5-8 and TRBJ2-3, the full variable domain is EAGVTQSPTHLIKTRGQQATLRCSPISGHTSVYWYQQALGLGLQFLLWYDEGEERNRGNFPPRFSGRQFPNYSSELNVNALELEDSALYLCASRTSGVDTQYFGPGTRLTVL.